The 18 T cell receptor beta chains in this list originate from one sample, sequenced in a study of CD8 T cells in Susac syndrome. Random hexamers served to reverse transcribe roughly 0.45 to 1 ug RNA. Each CDR3 protein is one row after TCRdb ran MiXCR on the immunoSEQ multiplex PCR reads. In the table there are roughly 190,000 distinct CDR3 sequences, approximately 94% of which are singletons. Sequencing was done on a sample of CD4+ T cells from PBMCs. These receptors were taken from a human donor in good health.

The CDR3 sequence: CATSRPGVTEPQHF. The CDR3 DNA reads TGTGCCACCAGCAGGCCGGGAGTAACAGAGCCCCAGCATTTT. This rearrangement joins TRBV15 to TRBJ1-5; D gene ambiguous. Trimming took off 3 bases at V and 8 bases at J, with 14 bases between the two ends. In germline, CDR1 is LNHNV, CDR2 YYDKDF (reference sequence). The CDR3 contains 14 residues.

The rearrangement uses TRBV20-1 and TRBJ2-5, with D maybe TRBD2 (6 bases). Trimming left V 5 bases short and J 5 bases short, with 12 bases between. CDR3 length: 12 amino acids. Germline V gene sequence: CDR1 DFQATT, CDR2 SNEGSKA (reference sequence). CDR3 DNA: TGCAGTGCTTTCCTAGCGTCGGAGACCCAGTACTTC. Amino acid sequence: CSAFLASETQYF.

The V call is TRBV3-1, the J call TRBJ1-1, with D possibly TRBD1 on 6 matching bases. CDR1 and CDR2 from the germline V gene are LGHDT and YNNKEL (reference sequence). The CDR3 spans 11 residues. Trimming pared 4 bases from V and 6 bases from J, leaving 6 bases between. CDR3 region: CASSRQAEAFF. CDR3 bases: TGTGCCAGCAGCCGACAGGCTGAAGCTTTCTTT.

This chain connects TRBV3-1 to TRBJ1-2, with 7 bases lining up with TRBD1. The CDR3 runs 15 residues. Germline V gene data show CDR1 as LGHDT and CDR2 as YNNKEL (reference sequence). The trim removed 1 base at V and 6 bases at J, leaving 8 bases unmatched. Here the CDR3 reads CASSQGTGTVNGYTF. The DNA of the CDR3 is TGTGCCAGCAGCCAAGGGACCGGGACAGTCAATGGCTACACCTTC. Supplemented by reference TRBV3-1 and TRBJ1-2, the full variable domain reads DTAVSQTPKYLVTQMGNDKSIKCEQNLGHDTMYWYKQDSKKFLKIMFSYNNKELIINETVPNRFSPKSPDKAHLNLHINSLELGDSAVYFCASSQGTGTVNGYTFGSGTRLTVV.

In DNA form, the CDR3 reads TGTGCCAGCAGCGGAGAAGGAACCTCTGAGACCCAGTACTTC. This encodes CASSGEGTSETQYF. The chain couples TRBV9 to TRBJ2-5; D gene uncertain. This CDR3 comprises 14 residues. CDR1 and CDR2 (germline): SGDLS, YYNGEE. The germline V and J ends were trimmed by 3 bases and 5 bases, with 14 bases remaining between them.

This rearrangement joins TRBV20-1 to TRBJ2-6; D is perhaps TRBD1 (6 bases). Trimming pared 6 bases from V and 2 bases from J, leaving 11 bases between. Germline-derived CDR1 and CDR2 are DFQATT and SNEGSKA (reference sequence). The CDR3 spans 14 residues. CDR3: CSAYPGAGANVLTF. The CDR3 DNA reads as TGCAGTGCATACCCAGGGGCTGGGGCCAACGTCCTGACTTTC.

The V gene is TRBV9, the J gene TRBJ1-4, with D tentatively TRBD1 (6 bases). The CDR3 is made up of 15 amino acids. The V and J ends lost 4 bases and 4 bases respectively, with 14 bases between them. Germline V gene sequence: CDR1 SGDLS, CDR2 YYNGEE. Here the CDR3 reads CASSTKTGFNEKLFF. In DNA, the CDR3 is TGTGCCAGCAGCACCAAGACAGGATTTAATGAAAAACTGTTTTTT.

The V gene is TRBV27, the J gene TRBJ2-1, with D possibly being TRBD1 (5 bases). Germline assignment: CDR1 MNHEY and CDR2 SMNVEV (reference sequence). This CDR3 is built from 13 residues. V was shortened by 5 bases and J by 9 bases, with 14 bases between the two germline ends. The CDR3 coding sequence is TGTGCCAGCAGTCTCCTCTCTAGGGGTGAGCAGTTCTTC. Protein sequence: CASSLLSRGEQFF.

The CDR3 reads CSATPPGGHATNEKLFF. For the CDR3, the DNA is TGCAGTGCTACCCCTCCGGGGGGCCATGCAACTAATGAAAAACTGTTTTTT. This chain connects TRBV20-1 to TRBJ1-4, with TRBD1 as a possible D gene (6 bases). Germline CDR1 and CDR2: DFQATT and SNEGSKA (reference sequence). Trimming shortened V by 4 bases and J by 0 bases, and 18 bases separated the two germline ends. This CDR3 comprises 17 residues.

The V and J genes are TRBV30 and TRBJ2-3, with TRBD2 as a possible D gene (6 bases). CDR1 is GTSNPN and CDR2 is SVGIG in the germline V gene (reference sequence). V was cut by 2 bases and J by 14 bases, with 14 bases left in between. CDR3 size: 11 residues. CDR3 protein: CAWSWGDASYF. The CDR3, as DNA: TGTGCCTGGAGTTGGGGGGACGCGTCGTATTTT.

The rearrangement uses TRBV20-1 and TRBJ2-3; D gene unclear. This CDR3 has 11 residues. Germline lookup yields CDR1 DFQATT and CDR2 SNEGSKA (reference sequence). V lost 8 bases to trimming and J lost 1 base, with 7 bases between them. CDR3 residues: CSRRGTDTQYF. Here the CDR3 DNA reads TGCAGTCGCCGGGGCACAGATACGCAGTATTTT.

This chain links TRBV20-1 with TRBJ2-5; the D gene is possibly TRBD2 (6 bases). This CDR3 spans 14 amino acids. Germline V CDR1 and CDR2: DFQATT, SNEGSKA (reference sequence). V was trimmed by 3 bases and J by 5 bases, leaving 16 bases between them. This chain's CDR3 is CSARGGPRRETQYF. In nucleotides, the CDR3 is TGCAGTGCTAGGGGGGGTCCCAGGAGGGAGACCCAGTACTTC.

The chain links TRBV29-1 to TRBJ2-5, with TRBD1 as a possible D gene (6 bases). CDR3 length: 12 amino acids. The germline V gene encodes CDR1 SQVTM and CDR2 ANQGSEA. Between the trimmed V and J ends, which lost 8 bases and 0 bases, there was a span of 10 bases. Here the CDR3 reads CSLGQNQETQYF. CDR3 coding DNA: TGCAGCCTCGGACAGAACCAAGAGACCCAGTACTTC. The complete variable domain, with remaining parts taken from reference TRBV29-1 and TRBJ2-5, reads SAVISQKPSRDICQRGTSLTIQCQVDSQVTMMFWYRQQPGQSLTLIATANQGSEATYESGFVIDKFPISRPNLTFSTLTVSNMSPEDSSIYLCSLGQNQETQYFGPGTRLLVL.

The V call is TRBV9, the J call TRBJ2-5, with D unclear. CDR3 size: 14 residues. The ends were cut back, 1 base at V and 5 bases at J, with 12 bases in the middle. Germline CDR1 is SGDLS and CDR2 is YYNGEE. CDR3 region: CASSVYDARETQYF. The CDR3 bases are TGTGCCAGCAGCGTATATGACGCCAGGGAGACCCAGTACTTC.

This chain connects TRBV20-1 to TRBJ2-3; TRBD2 matches 8 bases. Germline assignment: CDR1 DFQATT and CDR2 SNEGSKA (reference sequence). This CDR3 spans 15 amino acids. Unmatched junction bases numbered 3, after V lost 1 base and J lost 0 bases. The CDR3 coding sequence is TGCAGTGCTAGAGGCGAGCGGGGGAGCACAGATACGCAGTATTTT. Translation gives CSARGERGSTDTQYF.

V is TRBV6-6 and J is TRBJ1-4; D unclear. V gave up 2 bases and J gave up 6 bases, with 4 bases separating them. Germline CDR1 reads MNHNY; CDR2 reads SVGAGI (reference sequence). There are 12 residues in the CDR3. In DNA, the CDR3 is TGTGCCAGCAGTTACGGGTATGAAAAACTGTTTTTT. Translated, it gives CASSYGYEKLFF.

The J gene is TRBJ2-5, the V gene TRBV29-1, with 8 nucleotides matching TRBD2. Trimming took 5 bases from V and 5 from J; bases not matched to a gene: 7. The CDR3 has 13 residues. Germline assignment: CDR1 SQVTM and CDR2 ANQGSEA. The CDR3 loop is CSVRGVAGETQYF. CDR3 coding DNA: TGCAGCGTTCGGGGGGTAGCGGGGGAGACCCAGTACTTC. Full variable domain (rest looked up from reference TRBV29-1 and TRBJ2-5): SAVISQKPSRDICQRGTSLTIQCQVDSQVTMMFWYRQQPGQSLTLIATANQGSEATYESGFVIDKFPISRPNLTFSTLTVSNMSPEDSSIYLCSVRGVAGETQYFGPGTRLLVL.

The rearrangement joins TRBV20-1 to TRBJ2-1; tentatively, D is TRBD2 (6 bases). CDR3 length: 10 residues. Germline CDR1 DFQATT, CDR2 SNEGSKA (reference sequence). The ends were cut back, 8 bases at V and 9 bases at J, with 11 bases in the middle. The DNA for the CDR3 is TGCAGTTTTGCGCGGGGTGAGCAGTTCTTC. Translated, it gives CSFARGEQFF.